This T cell receptor beta chain was sequenced in a study of blood T cell repertoires in COVID-19. Data came from immunoSEQ multiplex PCR; TCRdb stores just in-frame clones and leaves some out. This table has under 400,000 clones, around 89% appearing once. The CDR3 runs to 17 residues. Trimming removed 0 bases from V and 2 bases from J, with 15 bases in between. Germline V lookup: CDR1 SGHRS, CDR2 YFSETQ. The clonotype comes from a man aged 18 to 30 with active or convalescent COVID-19. V and J are TRBV5-1 and TRBJ1-3; unclear D gene. The sequenced sample consisted of peripheral blood. CDR3 loop: CASSLGGQRGTGNTIYF. The CDR3 coding sequence is TGCGCCAGCAGCTTGGGGGGTCAGCGAGGGACTGGAAACACCATATATTTT.